One and the same sample provided the 27 T cell receptor beta chains below, sequenced in a study of PD-1 blockade in classical Hodgkin lymphoma (TCRdb year 2020). The receptor library was made with the immunoSEQ multiplex PCR assay. The clones in this table, taken by TCRdb from immuneACCESS, are in-frame only. Not every clone is retained; where verified, under half of the shortfall comes from an unresolved V gene, and the cause of the rest is unknown. The sample records 20,000 or so clones, roughly 89% of which are singletons. The top ten hold around 0.25% of the sample. The sample's time point, from its label and the paper: newly diagnosed, previously untreated cHL patient sample. Using a Miltenyi CD4+ T cell isolation kit, CD4+ T cells were purified from thawed PBMCs through magnetic negative selection. Material: CD4+ T cells from blood. These receptor sequences come from a human donor with classical Hodgkin lymphoma.

The chain carries TRBV10-3 and TRBJ2-7; perhaps TRBD2 as D (6 bases). Germline loops: CDR1 ENHRY, CDR2 SYGVKD. There are 15 residues in the CDR3. The ends were cut back, 3 bases at V and 3 bases at J, with 15 bases in the middle. In nucleotides, the CDR3 is TGTGCCATCAGTGAAGGCCCGACGGAGGGCTACGAGCAGTACTTC. Translating gives CAISEGPTEGYEQYF.

V gene TRBV28 combines with J gene TRBJ1-2; D is perhaps TRBD1 (6 bases). Trimming left V 3 bases short and J 5 bases short, with 10 bases between. CDR3 length equals 13 residues. CDR1 is MDHEN and CDR2 is SYDVKM in the germline V gene. The CDR3 loop is CASSFDRIYGYTF. CDR3 bases: TGTGCCAGCAGTTTTGACAGGATTTATGGCTACACCTTC.

V and J are TRBV6-1 and TRBJ2-7; D is perhaps TRBD1 or TRBD2 (5 bases each). This CDR3 has 14 amino acids. V was trimmed by 3 bases and J by 3 bases, leaving 12 bases between them. Germline CDR1 reads MNHNS; CDR2 reads SASEGT. DNA for the CDR3: TGTGCCAGCAGTGAGAATGGGGGAAACTACGAGCAGTACTTC. Translating gives CASSENGGNYEQYF.

The chain joins TRBV19 to TRBJ1-6; the D gene is possibly TRBD1 (5 bases). V shed 6 bases and J shed 0 bases, with 9 bases lying between them. The germline V gene encodes CDR1 LNHDA and CDR2 SQIVND (reference sequence). The CDR3 length is 15 residues. The CDR3 DNA is TGTGCCAGTAGGGGGGGTGTCTCCTATAATTCACCCCTCCACTTT. The encoded protein is CASRGGVSYNSPLHF. Full variable domain (missing parts from reference TRBV19 and TRBJ1-6): DGGITQSPKYLFRKEGQNVTLSCEQNLNHDAMYWYRQDPGQGLRLIYYSQIVNDFQKGDIAEGYSVSREKKESFPLTVTSAQKNPTAFYLCASRGGVSYNSPLHFGNGTRLTVT.

The rearrangement links TRBV7-9 to TRBJ2-3, with D possibly TRBD1 on 6 matching bases. This CDR3 spans 15 amino acids. V was cut by 5 bases and J by 2 bases, with 14 bases left in between. CDR1 SEHNR and CDR2 FQNEAQ come from the germline V gene (reference sequence). This CDR3 reads CASSRRTDYTDTQYF. The CDR3 nucleotides read TGTGCCAGCAGCCGAAGGACAGACTACACAGATACGCAGTATTTT.

The sample holds a few counts of this clone. The chain carries TRBV7-6 and TRBJ1-1; 9 positions match TRBD1. Per germline, CDR1 SGHVS and CDR2 FNYEAQ. V shed 5 bases and J 2 bases; nucleotides not matched to a gene: 3. The CDR3 has 14 residues. The CDR3 spells CASSQGQGNTEAFF. DNA of the CDR3: TGTGCCAGCAGCCAGGGACAGGGTAACACTGAAGCTTTCTTT.

This chain uses TRBV28 with TRBJ1-1, with TRBD1 matching over 12 bases. CDR1 is MDHEN, CDR2 SYDVKM, per germline. Germline trimming cut 3 bases from V and 3 bases from J; bases unmatched to any gene: 11. This CDR3 has 18 residues. CDR3 loop: CASSFPPGQGAIYTEAFF. The CDR3 DNA follows: TGTGCCAGCAGTTTCCCCCCGGGACAGGGGGCGATCTACACTGAAGCTTTCTTT.

The chain recombines TRBV5-1 with TRBJ2-3; D call uncertain. Germline-derived CDR1 and CDR2 are SGHRS and YFSETQ. The ends were cut back, 8 bases at V and 0 bases at J, with 22 bases in the middle. CDR3 size: 17 residues. CDR3 amino acids: CASNTDGGTASTDTQYF. In nucleotides, the CDR3 is TGCGCCAGTAACACCGACGGCGGTACGGCTAGCACAGATACGCAGTATTTT. Based on the CDR3 plus reference TRBV5-1 and TRBJ2-3, the full variable domain is KAGVTQTPRYLIKTRGQQVTLSCSPISGHRSVSWYQQTPGQGLQFLFEYFSETQRNKGNFPGRFSGRQFSNSRSEMNVSTLELGDSALYLCASNTDGGTASTDTQYFGPGTRLTVL.

This chain joins TRBV30 and TRBJ1-1, with D hard to call. Germline loops: CDR1 GTSNPN, CDR2 SVGIG (reference sequence). The V end was cut by 1 base, the J end by 9 bases, with 18 bases between. The CDR3 spans 14 residues. The chain's CDR3 is CAWSATRAALQAFF. For the CDR3, the DNA is TGTGCCTGGAGTGCCACTCGGGCCGCATTACAAGCTTTCTTT. The variable domain in full, completed from reference TRBV30 and TRBJ1-1, reads SQTIHQWPATLVQPVGSPLSLECTVEGTSNPNLYWYRQAAGRGLQLLFYSVGIGQISSEVPQNLSASRPQDRQFILSSKKLLLSDSGFYLCAWSATRAALQAFFGQGTRLTVV.

In DNA form, the CDR3 reads TGTGCCAGCAGCTTAGTCCCAGGACTGCCTTACGAGCAGTACTTC. Translation gives CASSLVPGLPYEQYF. The J gene is TRBJ2-7, the V gene TRBV11-2; D possibly corresponds to TRBD2 (5 bases). CDR1 SGHAT and CDR2 FQNNGV come from the germline V gene. This CDR3 comprises 15 residues. The V end lost 1 base, the J end lost 4 bases, and 14 bases lay between the germline ends.

V usage is TRBV7-2 and J usage is TRBJ2-7; 9 bases map to TRBD2. The germline V gene encodes CDR1 SGHTA and CDR2 FQGNSA. This CDR3 is 14 amino acids long. With V trimmed by 1 base and J by 10 bases, 8 bases remained unmatched. CDR3 in amino acids: CASSLEGSGSPQYF. In nucleotides, the CDR3 is TGTGCCAGCAGCTTAGAGGGTAGCGGGAGCCCCCAGTACTTC.

The V call is TRBV12-5, the J call TRBJ2-6; the D gene is possibly TRBD1 (5 bases). The V gene's germline CDR1 is LGHNT and CDR2 FRNRAP. There are 18 residues in the CDR3. Trimming cost V 5 bases and J 5 bases, with 22 bases left between them. This CDR3 is CASGHGAAGQSRANVLTF. CDR3 nucleotides: TGTGCTAGTGGTCATGGGGCTGCAGGACAAAGTCGGGCCAACGTCCTGACTTTC.

The chain employs TRBV5-4 and TRBJ2-3, with 7 bases that match TRBD1. The CDR3 has 16 amino acids. Germline V gene sequence: CDR1 SGHNT, CDR2 YYREEE (reference sequence). The trim removed 0 bases at V and 0 bases at J, leaving 4 bases unmatched. This CDR3 reads CASSLDATGSTDTQYF. The CDR3 bases are TGTGCCAGCAGCTTGGATGCGACAGGGAGCACAGATACGCAGTATTTT.

The V call is TRBV28, the J call TRBJ1-2; 7 nucleotides align to TRBD1. The CDR3 spans 14 residues. The trim removed 6 bases at V and 4 bases at J, leaving 8 bases unmatched. Germline V gives CDR1 MDHEN, CDR2 SYDVKM. Here the CDR3 DNA reads TGTGCCAGCAGGGAAGGGGGACAGCGCTATGGCTACACCTTC. Its translation: CASREGGQRYGYTF.

This chain joins TRBV7-8 and TRBJ2-2, with 7 bases identical to TRBD2. CDR3 length equals 14 residues. The trim removed 5 bases at V and 7 bases at J, leaving 7 bases unmatched. Looked up from germline, CDR1 is SGHVS and CDR2 is FQNEAQ. The CDR3 DNA is TGTGCCAGCAGCGGGCGGACTAGTCGCGGGGAGCTGTTTTTT. Residues: CASSGRTSRGELFF.

This clone occurred a few times. The chain joins TRBV30 to TRBJ1-1, with no clear D. V was clipped by 7 bases and J by 2 bases, with 14 bases between them. The CDR3 is 13 amino acids. Germline CDR1 GTSNPN, CDR2 SVGIG (reference sequence). CDR3 amino acids: CASAQERNTEAFF. DNA of the CDR3: TGTGCCTCGGCCCAGGAACGCAACACTGAAGCTTTCTTT.

The chain uses TRBV25-1 and TRBJ2-7; D ambiguous. Germline V gene sequence: CDR1 MGHDK, CDR2 SYGVNS. The CDR3 has 13 amino acids. Trimming removed 5 bases at V and 1 base at J, with 9 bases between. The CDR3 bases are TGTGCCAGCAGTAAGGCACTATCCTACGAGCAGTACTTC. Its protein is CASSKALSYEQYF.

The rearrangement joins TRBV6-1 to TRBJ2-1, with 7 bases aligning to TRBD1. CDR3 length: 17 residues. Trimming cost V 1 base and J 4 bases; bases outside gene matches: 10. Looked up from germline, CDR1 is MNHNS and CDR2 is SASEGT. In nucleotides, the CDR3 is TGTGCCAGCAGTGAAGTCTTAGGGGGCTACACTTACAATGAGCAGTTCTTC. This translates into CASSEVLGGYTYNEQFF.

This clone was counted a single time. CDR3 residues: CASSQGQGGEQYF. In DNA, the CDR3 is TGTGCCAGCAGCCAGGGACAGGGGGGGGAGCAGTACTTC. The rearrangement joins TRBV7-2 to TRBJ2-7; TRBD1 aligns across 11 bases. Germline trimming cut 5 bases from V and 7 bases from J; bases unmatched to any gene: 4. This CDR3 contains 13 residues. The germline CDR1 and CDR2 sequences are SGHTA and FQGNSA. Variable domain in full (rest from reference TRBV7-2 and TRBJ2-7): GAGVSQSPSNKVTEKGKDVELRCDPISGHTALYWYRQSLGQGLEFLIYFQGNSAPDKSGLPSDRFSAERTGGSVSTLTIQRTQQEDSAVYLCASSQGQGGEQYFGPGTRLTVT.

The rearrangement links TRBV29-1 to TRBJ1-4; weak D call: TRBD1 (5 bases). This CDR3 has 12 residues. Trimming shortened V by 4 bases and J by 8 bases, and 11 bases separated the two germline ends. CDR1 is SQVTM and CDR2 is ANQGSEA in the germline V gene. The CDR3 reads CSVAPEGEKLFF. CDR3 DNA sequence: TGCAGCGTTGCCCCAGAGGGGGAAAAACTGTTTTTT.

The chain combines TRBV19 with TRBJ2-2, with D unresolved. This CDR3 region has 15 residues. Germline CDR1 LNHDA, CDR2 SQIVND (reference sequence). Trimming took off 5 bases at V and 1 base at J, with 11 bases between the two ends. CDR3 nucleotide sequence: TGTGCCAGTAGTGCCCAAGCAGGGAACACCGGGGAGCTGTTTTTT. This gives the protein CASSAQAGNTGELFF.

The CDR3, as DNA: TGCGCCAGCAGCTTTGGAGCTAGCACAGATACGCAGTATTTT. Its translation: CASSFGASTDTQYF. The chain carries TRBV5-1 and TRBJ2-3; D remains ambiguous. Germline values: CDR1 SGHRS, CDR2 YFSETQ. V shed 2 bases and J shed 0 bases, with 7 bases lying between them. CDR3 size: 14 residues. The variable domain in full, completed from reference TRBV5-1 and TRBJ2-3, reads KAGVTQTPRYLIKTRGQQVTLSCSPISGHRSVSWYQQTPGQGLQFLFEYFSETQRNKGNFPGRFSGRQFSNSRSEMNVSTLELGDSALYLCASSFGASTDTQYFGPGTRLTVL.

CDR3 sequence (DNA): TGTGCCAGCAGCAAAGTTGGGCGAAACCCGGATCGGTCCTACAATGAGCAGTTCTTC. Its protein is CASSKVGRNPDRSYNEQFF. The V call is TRBV21-1, the J call TRBJ2-1; TRBD1 reflects the table's D call only, with no check against the DNA. TRBV21-1 is a documented pseudogene. The CDR3 runs to 19 residues.

V gene TRBV19 combines with J gene TRBJ1-1; D gene uncertain. Germline CDR1 reads LNHDA; CDR2 reads SQIVND (reference sequence). Trimming stripped 8 bases from V and 7 bases from J, with 11 bases between. CDR3 length: 11 amino acids. This chain's CDR3 is CASSPGSEAFF. The CDR3 bases are TGTGCCAGTTCCCCCGGGAGTGAAGCTTTCTTT.

The V gene is TRBV4-1, the J gene TRBJ1-2; 9 nucleotides agree with TRBD1. This CDR3 has 16 residues. With 1 base clipped from V and 3 bases from J, the junction kept 6 bases outside the gene matches. Germline CDR1 is MGHRA and CDR2 is YSYEKL. CDR3 sequence reads: CASSQVPGQGHYGYTF. The CDR3 coding sequence is TGCGCCAGCAGCCAAGTCCCAGGACAGGGGCACTATGGCTACACCTTC.

The genes are TRBV19 and TRBJ1-2, with no clear D. The germline V and J ends were trimmed by 6 bases and 5 bases, with 16 bases remaining between them. The CDR3 loop spans 14 amino acids. CDR1 is LNHDA, CDR2 SQIVND, per germline (reference sequence). Here the CDR3 reads CASSWTAAEYGYTF. CDR3 coding DNA: TGTGCCAGTAGCTGGACCGCCGCCGAGTATGGCTACACCTTC.

The rearrangement joins TRBV7-8 to TRBJ2-5, with D perhaps TRBD1 (6 bases). The germline V and J ends were trimmed by 5 bases and 5 bases, with 18 bases remaining between them. Germline V gives CDR1 SGHVS, CDR2 FQNEAQ. The CDR3 runs 15 residues. The CDR3 DNA sequence: TGTGCCAGCAGCAGTTTACAGGGATATGAGGAGACCCAGTACTTC. Protein sequence: CASSSLQGYEETQYF.